Following are 9 T cell receptor beta chains from one sample sequenced in a study of T-cell memory formation after mild COVID-19. From the 5' RACE reads, TCRdb called clonotypes with MiXCR, one entry per CDR3 protein. Among some 200,000 distinct CDR3 sequences listed, 9.5% to 10% were seen once. The sample consisted of PBMCs or a T cell subset sorted from them (not recorded which). These receptors all stem from a man between 18 and 29 years old who had mild COVID-19 (a few samples of this study predate the infection). Cell type and time point are not known.

This clonotype has just a few counts. The chain joins TRBV6-5 to TRBJ2-7; perhaps TRBD1 as D (6 bases). Trimming pared 4 bases from V and 2 bases from J, leaving 12 bases between. The CDR3 has 14 amino acids. CDR1 and CDR2 from the germline V gene are MNHEY and SVGAGI. CDR3 bases: TGTGCCAGCAGTTCTCGGACAGAAACCTACGAGCAGTACTTC. This sequence encodes CASSSRTETYEQYF.

The CDR3 DNA reads as TGTGCCAGCAGCTCCACAGGGGGCGGCGGGGAGCTGTTTTTT. Protein product: CASSSTGGGGELFF. This rearrangement joins TRBV7-3 to TRBJ2-2; 9 nucleotides match TRBD1. The CDR3 contains 14 residues. Germline lookup yields CDR1 SGHTA and CDR2 FQGTGA. J was trimmed by 7 bases and V by 4 bases; bases with no gene match: 4.

The genes are TRBV20-1 and TRBJ1-5; the match to TRBD1 covers 8 bases. Germline trimming cut 6 bases from V and 7 bases from J; bases unmatched to any gene: 8. The CDR3 extends over 13 amino acids. Germline V lookup: CDR1 DFQATT, CDR2 SNEGSKA (reference sequence). The CDR3 loop is CSARQGTNQPQHF. The CDR3 DNA reads TGCAGTGCGAGACAGGGGACCAACCAGCCCCAGCATTTT.

This clonotype was recorded many times. The rearrangement joins TRBV6-6 to TRBJ1-3, with D possibly being TRBD1 (5 bases). V lost 6 bases, J lost 3 bases, and 15 bases lay in between. Germline CDR1 and CDR2: MNHNY and SVGAGI (reference sequence). The CDR3 has 15 amino acids. The CDR3 protein is CASSDSDSFGNTIYF. The CDR3 nucleotides read TGTGCCAGCAGCGACTCTGACAGTTTTGGAAACACCATATATTTT.

This clonotype has a handful of counts. The chain is built from TRBV2 and TRBJ1-4; D gene unclear. The length of the CDR3 is 13 residues. CDR1 and CDR2 from the germline V gene are SNHLY and FYNNEI. The V end lost 2 bases, the J end lost 8 bases, and 9 bases lay between the germline ends. CDR3: CASSEKLEEKLFF. CDR3 sequence (DNA): TGTGCCAGCAGTGAAAAGTTGGAAGAAAAACTGTTTTTT.

This CDR3 is CASSPLTAQDTQYF. CDR3 DNA: TGTGCCAGCAGCCCTCTCACTGCCCAAGATACGCAGTATTTT. V usage is TRBV2 and J usage is TRBJ2-3; D ambiguous. Germline CDR1 is SNHLY and CDR2 is FYNNEI. This CDR3 region has 14 residues. The germline V and J ends were trimmed by 6 bases and 5 bases, with 15 bases remaining between them.

The table lists this clonotype with many counts. V is TRBV4-3 and J is TRBJ1-1, with D hard to call. Trimming removed 2 bases at V and 1 base at J, with 5 bases between. CDR1 is LGHNA, CDR2 YSLEER, per germline. The CDR3 loop spans 13 amino acids. The CDR3 DNA reads as TGCGCCAGCAGCCAACAGAGGAACACTGAAGCTTTCTTT. It codes for CASSQQRNTEAFF.

This clonotype was observed at least ten times. The rearrangement links TRBV5-5 to TRBJ2-3; D is undetermined. The CDR3 spans 15 residues. Trimming removed 1 base at V and 0 bases at J, with 9 bases between. Germline loops: CDR1 SGHKS, CDR2 YYEKEE (reference sequence). The DNA for the CDR3 is TGTGCCAGCAGCTTGTTTTCTCAGAGCACAGATACGCAGTATTTT. It translates to CASSLFSQSTDTQYF. Full variable domain (rest looked up from reference TRBV5-5 and TRBJ2-3): DAGVTQSPTHLIKTRGQQVTLRCSPISGHKSVSWYQQVLGQGPQFIFQYYEKEERGRGNFPDRFSARQFPNYSSELNVNALLLGDSALYLCASSLFSQSTDTQYFGPGTRLTVL.

A few counts support this clonotype. The chain has TRBV20-1 and TRBJ2-1; 14 nucleotides align to TRBD2. V gave up 4 bases and J gave up 4 bases; unmatched junction bases: 6. The length of the CDR3 is 16 residues. Germline CDR1 and CDR2: DFQATT and SNEGSKA (reference sequence). This chain's CDR3 is CSATPGLAGGYNEQFF. The CDR3, as DNA: TGCAGTGCTACTCCCGGACTAGCGGGAGGTTACAATGAGCAGTTCTTC.